This T cell receptor beta chain was captured in a study of CD8 T cells in ankylosing spondylitis. The germline V gene has CDR1 SEHNR and CDR2 FQNEAQ (reference sequence). Trimming removed 8 bases from V and 2 bases from J; junction bases left unmatched: 9. The CDR3 totals 15 residues. Study results and limitations: It appeared that ankylosing spondylitis blood was characterized by a TCR beta motif of several highly homologous variants. Prior literature has documented some motif variants in synovial fluid and blood from reactive arthritis. Disease-linked clones were found to be CD8+ and relatively rare in peripheral blood.

Via MiXCR, TCRdb re-called the 5' RACE reads, giving one row per CDR3 protein. This table holds about 240,000 distinct CDR3 sequences, 9.5% to 12% found once. A remark on this clonotype: Its antigen is not known.

This sequence was found in a male donor with ankylosing spondylitis or in good health (not recorded which). This chain connects TRBV7-9 to TRBJ2-1, with TRBD1 matching over 7 bases. The sample taken for sequencing was blood, either unsorted or a sorted T cell fraction (not recorded which). The CDR3 loop reads CASDTGTVTYNEQFF. CDR3 nucleotide sequence: TGTGCCAGCGATACCGGGACAGTTACCTACAATGAGCAGTTCTTC. The full variable domain, in which reference TRBV7-9 and TRBJ2-1 provide the parts outside the CDR3, is DTGVSQNPRHKITKRGQNVTFRCDPISEHNRLYWYRQTLGQGPEFLTYFQNEAQLEKSRLLSDRFSAERPKGSFSTLEIQRTEQGDSAMYLCASDTGTVTYNEQFFGPGTRLTVL.